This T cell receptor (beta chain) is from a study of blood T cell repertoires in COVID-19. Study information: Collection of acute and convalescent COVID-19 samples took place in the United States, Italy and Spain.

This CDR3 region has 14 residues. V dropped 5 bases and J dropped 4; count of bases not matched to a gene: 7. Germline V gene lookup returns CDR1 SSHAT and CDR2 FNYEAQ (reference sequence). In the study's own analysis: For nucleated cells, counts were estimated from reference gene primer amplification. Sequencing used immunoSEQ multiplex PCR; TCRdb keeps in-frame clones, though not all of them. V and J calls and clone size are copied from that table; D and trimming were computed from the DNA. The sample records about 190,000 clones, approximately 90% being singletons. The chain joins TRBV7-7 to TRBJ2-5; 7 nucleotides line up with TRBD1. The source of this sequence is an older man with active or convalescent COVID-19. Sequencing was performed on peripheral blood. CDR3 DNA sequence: TGTGCCAGCAGCCCAGCGACAGGGAGAGAGACCCAGTACTTC. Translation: CASSPATGRETQYF. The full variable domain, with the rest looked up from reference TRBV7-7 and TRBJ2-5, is GAGVSQSPRYKVTKRGQDVTLRCDPISSHATLYWYQQALGQGPEFLTYFNYEAQPDKSGLPSDRFSAERPEGSISTLTIQRTEQRDSAMYRCASSPATGRETQYFGPGTRLLVL.